This entry is about one T cell receptor (beta chain). This entry belongs to a study of T cell changes during pregnancy in multiple sclerosis. The germline V gene has CDR1 SGHDT and CDR2 YYEEEE. The ends lost 4 bases at V and 4 bases at J; junction bases unmatched: 5. The CDR3 runs 14 residues. Assay used: immunoSEQ multiplex PCR; TCRdb lists only in-frame clones, some missing. Of over 65,000 clones in the sample, around 94% were seen once. Sequences were derived from peripheral blood, sampled in the third trimester of pregnancy. The chain uses TRBV5-6 and TRBJ2-7; 10 bases agree with TRBD1. The sequence was obtained from a female donor with multiple sclerosis, enrolled in a pregnancy study. CDR3 sequence: CASSATGGEYEQYF. In nucleotides, the CDR3 is TGTGCCAGCAGCGCGACAGGGGGCGAATACGAGCAGTACTTC.